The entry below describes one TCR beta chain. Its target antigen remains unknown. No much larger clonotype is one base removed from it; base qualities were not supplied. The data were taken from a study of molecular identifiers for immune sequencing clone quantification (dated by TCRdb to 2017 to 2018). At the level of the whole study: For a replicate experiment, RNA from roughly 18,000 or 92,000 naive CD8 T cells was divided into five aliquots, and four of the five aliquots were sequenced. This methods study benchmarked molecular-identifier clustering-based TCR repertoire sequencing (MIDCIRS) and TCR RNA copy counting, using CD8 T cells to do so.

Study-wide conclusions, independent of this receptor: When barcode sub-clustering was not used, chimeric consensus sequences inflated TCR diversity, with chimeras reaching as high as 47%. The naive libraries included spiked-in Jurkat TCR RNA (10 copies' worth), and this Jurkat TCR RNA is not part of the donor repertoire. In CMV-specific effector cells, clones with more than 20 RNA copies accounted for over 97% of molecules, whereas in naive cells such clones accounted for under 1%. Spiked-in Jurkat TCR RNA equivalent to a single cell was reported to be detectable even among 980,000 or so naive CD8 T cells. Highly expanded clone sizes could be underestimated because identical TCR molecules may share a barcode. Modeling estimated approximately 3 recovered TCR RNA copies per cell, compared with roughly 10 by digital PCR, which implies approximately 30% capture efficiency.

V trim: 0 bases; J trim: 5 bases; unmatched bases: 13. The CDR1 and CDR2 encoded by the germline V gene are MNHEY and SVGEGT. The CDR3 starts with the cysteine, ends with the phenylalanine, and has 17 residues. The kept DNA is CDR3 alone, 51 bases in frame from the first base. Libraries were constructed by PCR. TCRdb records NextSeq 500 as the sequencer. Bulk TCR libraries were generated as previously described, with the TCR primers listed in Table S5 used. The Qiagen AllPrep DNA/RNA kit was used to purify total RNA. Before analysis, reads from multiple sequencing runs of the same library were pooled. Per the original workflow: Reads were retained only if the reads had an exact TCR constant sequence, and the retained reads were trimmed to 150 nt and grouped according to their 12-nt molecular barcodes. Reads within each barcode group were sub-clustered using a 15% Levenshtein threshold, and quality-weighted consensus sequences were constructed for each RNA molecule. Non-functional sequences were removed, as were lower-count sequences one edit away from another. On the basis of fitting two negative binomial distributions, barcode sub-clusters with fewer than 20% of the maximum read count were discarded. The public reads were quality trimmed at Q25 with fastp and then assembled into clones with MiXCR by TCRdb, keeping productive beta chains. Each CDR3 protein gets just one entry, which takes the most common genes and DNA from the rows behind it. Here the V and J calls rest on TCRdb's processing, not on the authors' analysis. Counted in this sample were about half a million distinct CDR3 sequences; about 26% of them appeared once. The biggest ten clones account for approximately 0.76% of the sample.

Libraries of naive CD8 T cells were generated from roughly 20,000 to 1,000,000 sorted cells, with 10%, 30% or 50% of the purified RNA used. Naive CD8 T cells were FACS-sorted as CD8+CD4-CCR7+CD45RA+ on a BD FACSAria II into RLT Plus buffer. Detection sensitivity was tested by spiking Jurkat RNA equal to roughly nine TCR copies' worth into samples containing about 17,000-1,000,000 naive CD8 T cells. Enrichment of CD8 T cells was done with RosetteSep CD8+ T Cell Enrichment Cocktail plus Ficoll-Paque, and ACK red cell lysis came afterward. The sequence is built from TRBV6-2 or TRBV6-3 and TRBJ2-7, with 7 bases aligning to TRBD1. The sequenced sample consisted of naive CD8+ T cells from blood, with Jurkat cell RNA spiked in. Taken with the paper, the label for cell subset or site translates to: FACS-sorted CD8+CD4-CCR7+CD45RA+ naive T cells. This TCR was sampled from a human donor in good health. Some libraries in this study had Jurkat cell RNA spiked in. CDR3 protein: CASSYSIEGASMNEQYF. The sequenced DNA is TGTGCCAGCAGTTACTCGATTGAGGGGGCATCGATGAACGAGCAGTACTTC.